The clone carrying this TCR beta chain was detected many times. No antigen is known for it. Trimming cost V 6 bases and J 5 bases, with 5 bases left between them. The germline V gene has CDR1 ENHRY and CDR2 SYGVKD. This CDR3 is 11 amino acids long. After 5'RACE with constant-segment primers, TCR alpha and TCR beta cDNA libraries carrying sample barcodes and UMIs were obtained. TCRdb itself ran the 5' RACE reads through MiXCR, one entry per CDR3 protein. The repertoire includes 200,000 to 300,000 distinct CDR3 sequences, 15% of them detected once, and over 2% sits in the top ten. The sample is drawn from a study of T-cell memory formation after mild COVID-19. Overall study results and limits: The finding that pre-infection memory included some responding clones suggested that cross-reactive memory joined. Those CD4+ clones that contracted were mainly in CM and EM (CD8+ ones in EMRA).

This clonotype was sampled from an adult woman who had mild COVID-19 (a few samples of this study predate the infection). Cell type and time point are not known. Sample: PBMCs or a T cell subset sorted from them (not recorded which). V is TRBV10-3 and J is TRBJ2-1; D is ambiguous. The DNA of the CDR3 is TGTGCCATCAGCCTAGACAATGAGCAGTTCTTC. Protein: CAISLDNEQFF.